This is a list of T cell receptor beta chains from one sample in a study of CD8+ T cells in alopecia areata. Generated by immunoSEQ multiplex PCR, the TCRdb table keeps only in-frame clones and is missing some. The sample lists 200,000 to 250,000 clones, 50% to 60% seen once, with more than 1.5% in the top ten. This material consisted of CD4+ T cells sorted from blood, taken at week 4, from a patient treated with tofacitinib. The receptor set was obtained from a human donor with alopecia areata. The CDR3 runs from the conserved cysteine through the conserved F or W. Fields, in order: J gene, D gene, V gene, clone size, CDR3 protein, CDR3 DNA. A D gene is named only where the DNA matches it firmly. Only part of the rows carry a size: once, few, many, or a class if the clone is expanded.

J gene: TRBJ2-5; D gene: NA; V gene: TRBV20-1; clone size: NA; CDR3 protein: CSGLGRETQYF; CDR3 DNA: TGCAGTGGCCTAGGGAGAGAGACCCAGTACTTC
J gene: TRBJ2-7; D gene: NA; V gene: TRBV6-1; clone size: few; CDR3 protein: CAISTLNEQYF; CDR3 DNA: TGTGCCATATCGACCCTAAACGAGCAGTACTTC
J gene: TRBJ2-1; D gene: NA; V gene: TRBV28; clone size: NA; CDR3 protein: CASSRPAANEQFF; CDR3 DNA: TGTGCCAGCAGTCGCCCCGCGGCTAATGAGCAGTTCTTC
J gene: TRBJ2-3; D gene: NA; V gene: TRBV2; clone size: NA; CDR3 protein: CASASVKPDTQYF; CDR3 DNA: TGTGCCAGCGCTTCAGTAAAGCCAGATACGCAGTATTTT
J gene: TRBJ1-2; D gene: TRBD1; V gene: TRBV30; clone size: NA; CDR3 protein: CAWTPDRASGYTF; CDR3 DNA: TGTGCCTGGACCCCGGACAGGGCTAGCGGCTACACCTTC
J gene: TRBJ2-5; D gene: NA; V gene: TRBV14; clone size: NA; CDR3 protein: CASSQDIETQYF; CDR3 DNA: TGTGCCAGCAGCCAAGATATAGAGACCCAGTACTTC
J gene: TRBJ1-1; D gene: NA; V gene: TRBV20-1; clone size: few; CDR3 protein: CSARRNTEAFF; CDR3 DNA: TGCAGTGCTCGAAGGAACACTGAAGCTTTCTTT
J gene: TRBJ1-1; D gene: NA; V gene: TRBV4-3; clone size: many; CDR3 protein: CASSQEGRDTEAFF; CDR3 DNA: TGCGCCAGCAGCCAAGAGGGGCGAGACACTGAAGCTTTCTTT
J gene: TRBJ2-3; D gene: TRBD1; V gene: TRBV28; clone size: NA; CDR3 protein: CASSPTGQGEDTQYF; CDR3 DNA: TGTGCCAGCAGCCCTACGGGACAGGGGGAAGATACGCAGTATTTT
J gene: TRBJ1-2; D gene: NA; V gene: TRBV29-1; clone size: NA; CDR3 protein: CSVDRGADGYTF; CDR3 DNA: TGCAGCGTTGACAGGGGTGCCGATGGCTACACCTTC
J gene: TRBJ2-3; D gene: TRBD2; V gene: TRBV5-6; clone size: NA; CDR3 protein: CASSLWASGSRTDTQYF; CDR3 DNA: TGTGCCAGCAGCTTGTGGGCTAGCGGGAGTCGCACAGATACGCAGTATTTT
J gene: TRBJ1-5; D gene: NA; V gene: TRBV30; clone size: NA; CDR3 protein: CAWSVSGVRQPQHF; CDR3 DNA: TGTGCCTGGAGTGTATCCGGGGTGCGCCAGCCCCAGCATTTT
J gene: TRBJ2-7; D gene: TRBD1; V gene: TRBV29-1; clone size: NA; CDR3 protein: CSVRDSSYEQYF; CDR3 DNA: TGCAGCGTTCGGGACAGCTCCTACGAGCAGTACTTC